This passage covers 31 T cell receptor beta chains from one sample sequenced in a study of cytomegalovirus exposure and HLA in healthy donors. With 60 Vbeta and 13 Jbeta primers, the PCR was carried out. Method: immunoSEQ multiplex PCR; TCRdb's copy keeps in-frame clones and lacks some. The repertoire holds approximately 140,000 clones, with almost 85% as singletons. The material sequenced was PBMCs. Receptor source: a man aged 18 to 29 in good health and CMV-seropositive.

The V gene is TRBV27, the J gene TRBJ1-1, with no clear D. Germline V CDR1 and CDR2: MNHEY, SMNVEV (reference sequence). This CDR3 has 12 residues. Trimming took 3 bases from V and 9 from J, leaving 11 bases between them. The CDR3 region is CASSFGGIQAFF. As DNA, the CDR3 is TGTGCCAGCAGTTTTGGAGGGATTCAAGCTTTCTTT.

This clone has a handful of counts. V and J are TRBV19 and TRBJ1-2; 8 positions match TRBD1. CDR3 length: 18 residues. Unmatched junction bases numbered 11, after V lost 2 bases and J lost 0 bases. The germline CDR1 and CDR2 sequences are LNHDA and SQIVND (reference sequence). The CDR3 sequence is CASSISLLRTGTNYGYTF. In DNA form, the CDR3 reads TGTGCCAGTAGTATAAGTTTGCTGCGGACAGGGACTAACTATGGCTACACCTTC.

This chain joins TRBV2 and TRBJ2-3; D possibly corresponds to TRBD2 (6 bases). Deletions cut 10 bases from V and 1 base from J, with 18 bases between. CDR3 size: 15 residues. The germline CDR1 and CDR2 sequences are SNHLY and FYNNEI. The CDR3 loop is CAIQGLSTGTDTQYF. Here the CDR3 DNA reads TGTGCCATCCAGGGACTTTCCACTGGCACAGATACGCAGTATTTT.

The chain uses TRBV2 and TRBJ2-1; 9 nucleotides match TRBD1. The CDR3 is 14 residues long. In germline, CDR1 is SNHLY, CDR2 FYNNEI. The V gene end was trimmed by 6 bases and the J gene end by 0 bases; junction bases not matched to a gene: 0. This CDR3 reads CASRGQGSYNEQFF. CDR3 nucleotides: TGTGCCAGCAGGGGACAGGGCTCCTACAATGAGCAGTTCTTC.

The rearrangement uses TRBV28 and TRBJ1-1; no firm D call. The CDR3 has 13 amino acids. Germline CDR1 and CDR2: MDHEN and SYDVKM. V shed 9 bases and J shed 2 bases, with 13 bases lying between them. The CDR3 loop reads CASTRRGNTEAFF. The CDR3 DNA follows: TGTGCCAGTACCCGGCGGGGAAACACTGAAGCTTTCTTT.

The CDR3 DNA reads TGTGCCAGCAGGGCCACACAAGAGACCCAGTACTTC. This codes for CASRATQETQYF. The chain combines TRBV28 with TRBJ2-5; D is unresolved. The germline V gene encodes CDR1 MDHEN and CDR2 SYDVKM. CDR3 length: 12 amino acids. Deletions cut 6 bases from V and 2 bases from J, with 7 bases between.

The gene calls are TRBV5-6 and TRBJ1-4, with D possibly being TRBD1 (5 bases). V lost 1 base and J 14 bases, leaving 12 bases between the germline ends. The CDR3 totals 12 residues. Germline V gives CDR1 SGHDT, CDR2 YYEEEE. As DNA, the CDR3 is TGTGCCAGCAGCTTGAACAGGTGGAAGCTGTTTTTT. Translating it yields CASSLNRWKLFF.

The chain couples TRBV5-4 to TRBJ2-5, with a tentative D call TRBD1 (5 bases). The germline V gene encodes CDR1 SGHNT and CDR2 YYREEE (reference sequence). The CDR3 is 15 residues long. V gave up 0 bases and J gave up 1 base, with 10 bases separating them. The CDR3 DNA reads TGTGCCAGCAGCTTGGTGCCGGACACCCAAGAGACCCAGTACTTC. Amino acids: CASSLVPDTQETQYF.

V is TRBV2 and J is TRBJ2-7; 10 bases are shared with TRBD1. The J segment lost 2 bases and the V segment lost 11 bases, leaving 6 bases of the junction unmatched. This CDR3 region has 13 residues. CDR1 and CDR2 from the germline V gene are SNHLY and FYNNEI. The CDR3: CAGRTGGTYEQYF. DNA of the CDR3: TGTGCCGGAAGGACAGGGGGGACCTACGAGCAGTACTTC.

The chain has TRBV9 and TRBJ2-1; 10 bases agree with TRBD2. Trimming at V came to 0 bases and at J to 9 bases, leaving 0 bases not matched to a gene. CDR3 size: 13 residues. CDR1 and CDR2 from the germline V gene are SGDLS and YYNGEE. The CDR3 reads CASSVGLAGEQFF. The CDR3 region has the DNA TGTGCCAGCAGCGTAGGACTAGCGGGTGAGCAGTTCTTC.

In this sample, this clone turned up a few times. Other DNA variants within this sample encode the same CDR3. This chain joins TRBV7-2 and TRBJ2-7; 10 bases fit TRBD1. The CDR3 runs 14 residues. CDR1 and CDR2 from the germline V gene are SGHTA and FQGNSA. Trimming removed 1 base from V and 4 bases from J; junction bases left unmatched: 1. CDR3 sequence (DNA): TGTGCCAGCAGCTTAGGACAGGGGGCGTACGAGCAGTACTTC. Translated: CASSLGQGAYEQYF.

The rearrangement joins TRBV9 to TRBJ2-5, with D possibly matching TRBD2 (5 bases). Germline V gene data show CDR1 as SGDLS and CDR2 as YYNGEE. Trimming removed 0 bases at V and 5 bases at J, with 11 bases between. CDR3 length equals 14 residues. This chain's CDR3 is CASSVEPGTETQYF. CDR3 nucleotides: TGTGCCAGCAGCGTAGAACCGGGAACGGAGACCCAGTACTTC. The full variable domain, its missing parts supplied by reference TRBV9 and TRBJ2-5, is DSGVTQTPKHLITATGQRVTLRCSPRSGDLSVYWYQQSLDQGLQFLIQYYNGEERAKGNILERFSAQQFPDLHSELNLSSLELGDSALYFCASSVEPGTETQYFGPGTRLLVL.

This clone was seen only once. As DNA, the CDR3 is TGTGCCAGCAGCTTAGTAGTTCAGTTCTTC. Translated, it gives CASSLVVQFF. J is TRBJ2-1 and V is TRBV7-9; the D is unclear. Trimming cost V 1 base and J 13 bases, with 5 bases left between them. CDR1 and CDR2 (germline): SEHNR, FQNEAQ (reference sequence). The CDR3 consists of 10 residues.

This clone was detected only a few times. The genes are TRBV5-1 and TRBJ2-7; D not resolved. Germline CDR1 and CDR2: SGHRS and YFSETQ. V was trimmed by 2 bases and J by 0 bases, leaving 6 bases between them. The CDR3 is made up of 13 amino acids. CDR3 sequence (DNA): TGCGCCAGCAGCTTCGGCGGCTCCTACGAGCAGTACTTC. The encoded protein is CASSFGGSYEQYF.

The chain couples TRBV18 to TRBJ2-5; D is perhaps TRBD1 (6 bases). The CDR3 contains 19 residues. Trimming shortened V by 1 base and J by 0 bases, and 21 bases separated the two germline ends. Germline V gene sequence: CDR1 KGHSH, CDR2 LQKENI. DNA for the CDR3: TGTGCCAGCTCACCACTCTCCTCCACAGGGAACATGTACCAAGAGACCCAGTACTTC. Translation: CASSPLSSTGNMYQETQYF.

V and J are TRBV25-1 and TRBJ2-7, with 11 bases identical to TRBD2. V dropped 10 bases and J dropped 2; count of bases not matched to a gene: 7. The CDR3 spans 14 residues. From germline, CDR1 is MGHDK and CDR2 SYGVNS. CDR3 nucleotide sequence: TGTGCCAATCAACCGGGACTAGCGGCCTACGAGCAGTACTTC. This gives the protein CANQPGLAAYEQYF.

This clone was counted a few times. This chain uses TRBV9 with TRBJ1-4, with 7 bases matching TRBD1. The CDR3 totals 15 residues. Per the germline V gene, CDR1 is SGDLS and CDR2 is YYNGEE. With 0 bases clipped from V and 7 bases from J, the junction kept 6 bases outside the gene matches. CDR3 DNA sequence: TGTGCCAGCAGCGTAGGAGGACAGGCACGTGAAAAACTGTTTTTT. Translating it yields CASSVGGQAREKLFF.

The V and J genes are TRBV10-3 and TRBJ1-2; 8 bases line up with TRBD1. Germline CDR1 is ENHRY and CDR2 is SYGVKD. Trimming at V came to 3 bases and at J to 4 bases, leaving 10 bases not matched to a gene. The CDR3 extends over 16 amino acids. The CDR3, as DNA: TGTGCCATCAGTGATACGAGACAGGGGCAAAGCTATGGCTACACCTTC. Its protein is CAISDTRQGQSYGYTF.

The J gene is TRBJ1-3, the V gene TRBV7-9; D call uncertain. The CDR3 runs 12 residues. The V gene's germline CDR1 is SEHNR and CDR2 FQNEAQ (reference sequence). V lost 8 bases and J lost 4, with 9 bases in between. CDR3 loop: CASLGLGNTIYF. The CDR3 DNA sequence: TGTGCCAGCCTGGGCCTGGGAAACACCATATATTTT.

The chain joins TRBV6-5 to TRBJ1-5; tentatively, D is TRBD1 (5 bases). Per the germline V gene, CDR1 is MNHEY and CDR2 is SVGAGI. This CDR3 is built from 13 residues. Trimming stripped 3 bases from V and 6 bases from J, with 9 bases between. DNA of the CDR3: TGTGCCAGCAGTTATCTGGGGGGTCAGCCCCAGCATTTT. Encoded protein: CASSYLGGQPQHF.

This chain connects TRBV19 to TRBJ1-3; 7 positions agree with TRBD1. The CDR3 covers 16 residues. The trim removed 6 bases at V and 0 bases at J, leaving 8 bases unmatched. Germline CDR1 and CDR2: LNHDA and SQIVND (reference sequence). CDR3 sequence: CASRRQGPSSGNTIYF. The CDR3 DNA reads as TGTGCCAGTAGAAGACAGGGACCAAGCTCTGGAAACACCATATATTTT.

As to this clone: An end of the junction does not agree with germline; a read error may underlie this. This chain links TRBV28 with TRBJ2-7; the D gene is possibly TRBD1 (5 bases). Germline V lookup: CDR1 MDHEN, CDR2 SYDVKM. The CDR3 has 14 amino acids. This CDR3 reads CASSLSRQGMGQYF. The CDR3 DNA reads TGTGCCAGTAGTTTAAGTAGGCAGGGTATGGGGCAGTACTTC.

The chain combines TRBV27 with TRBJ1-1, with 10 bases aligning to TRBD1. The CDR3 contains 14 residues. With 6 bases clipped from V and 2 bases from J, the junction kept 3 bases outside the gene matches. CDR1 is MNHEY and CDR2 is SMNVEV in the germline V gene (reference sequence). The CDR3, as DNA: TGTGCCAGCAGGTTGACAGGGGGCAACACTGAAGCTTTCTTT. Protein product: CASRLTGGNTEAFF.

The rearrangement links TRBV2 to TRBJ1-5; 8 bases are shared with TRBD1. The CDR3 sequence is 18 residues long. Germline trimming cut 5 bases from V and 4 bases from J; bases unmatched to any gene: 16. Germline CDR1 reads SNHLY; CDR2 reads FYNNEI. The chain's CDR3 is CASSSPRSQGVGNQPQHF. CDR3 DNA sequence: TGTGCCAGCAGTTCTCCGAGATCACAGGGGGTAGGAAATCAGCCCCAGCATTTT.

The V and J genes are TRBV9 and TRBJ2-1; TRBD2 matches 11 bases. V was clipped by 4 bases and J by 0 bases; unmatched bases: 3. The germline V gene has CDR1 SGDLS and CDR2 YYNGEE. The CDR3 extends over 16 amino acids. CDR3 region: CASSSSGRSSYNEQFF. CDR3 DNA sequence: TGTGCCAGCAGCTCTAGCGGGAGGAGCTCCTACAATGAGCAGTTCTTC.

The CDR3 DNA is TGTGCCAGCAGTTTCGCGCCTTCGGGAGCTTTCTTT. It is translated as CASSFAPSGAFF. The chain is built from TRBV28 and TRBJ1-1; no clear D. V gave up 3 bases and J gave up 10 bases, with 12 bases separating them. The germline V gene has CDR1 MDHEN and CDR2 SYDVKM. CDR3 size: 12 residues. Full variable domain (rest looked up from reference TRBV28 and TRBJ1-1): DVKVTQSSRYLVKRTGEKVFLECVQDMDHENMFWYRQDPGLGLRLIYFSYDVKMKEKGDIPEGYSVSREKKERFSLILESASTNQTSMYLCASSFAPSGAFFGQGTRLTVV.

V gene TRBV2 combines with J gene TRBJ2-7, with 9 bases aligning to TRBD1. CDR3 length: 13 residues. The junction had 7 bases not matched to a gene; V was cut back by 6 bases and J by 7 bases. Germline CDR1 reads SNHLY; CDR2 reads FYNNEI. As DNA, the CDR3 is TGTGCCAGCAGCGGACAGGGGACGGGTGAGCAGTACTTC. Encoded protein: CASSGQGTGEQYF.

Points on this clone: A junction end diverges from the germline sequence, so it may reflect a read error. The CDR3 bases are TGCGCCAACAGCCAAGAATATGGGACATTGTTTGCTGGAAACACCATATATTTT. This translates into CANSQEYGTLFAGNTIYF. The chain joins TRBV4-1 to TRBJ1-3; the D gene is possibly TRBD1 (6 bases). This CDR3 is built from 18 residues. Germline V gives CDR1 MGHRA, CDR2 YSYEKL.

V usage is TRBV28 and J usage is TRBJ1-3; 9 positions match TRBD1. The J segment lost 1 base and the V segment lost 1 base, leaving 2 bases of the junction unmatched. The CDR3 runs 16 residues. The V gene's germline CDR1 is MDHEN and CDR2 SYDVKM. CDR3 DNA: TGTGCCAGCAGTTTATACGGGACAGGGTCTGGAAACACCATATATTTT. This gives the protein CASSLYGTGSGNTIYF.

The chain links TRBV7-9 to TRBJ1-2, with 11 bases lining up with TRBD1. Looked up from germline, CDR1 is SEHNR and CDR2 is FQNEAQ (reference sequence). Trimming at V came to 0 bases and at J to 3 bases, leaving 6 bases not matched to a gene. The CDR3 runs to 17 residues. The CDR3 DNA reads as TGTGCCAGCAGCTTAGCGAGAAGGACAGGGGGCGACTATGGCTACACCTTC. Its protein product is CASSLARRTGGDYGYTF.

This clone was recorded only once. The rearrangement joins TRBV27 to TRBJ2-1; D gene unclear. CDR1 and CDR2 (germline): MNHEY, SMNVEV (reference sequence). The CDR3 extends over 13 amino acids. V was pared by 8 bases and J by 6 bases, with 14 bases between. The CDR3 region is CASQRGVSNEQFF. The DNA for the CDR3 is TGTGCCAGCCAGAGAGGAGTATCCAATGAGCAGTTCTTC.